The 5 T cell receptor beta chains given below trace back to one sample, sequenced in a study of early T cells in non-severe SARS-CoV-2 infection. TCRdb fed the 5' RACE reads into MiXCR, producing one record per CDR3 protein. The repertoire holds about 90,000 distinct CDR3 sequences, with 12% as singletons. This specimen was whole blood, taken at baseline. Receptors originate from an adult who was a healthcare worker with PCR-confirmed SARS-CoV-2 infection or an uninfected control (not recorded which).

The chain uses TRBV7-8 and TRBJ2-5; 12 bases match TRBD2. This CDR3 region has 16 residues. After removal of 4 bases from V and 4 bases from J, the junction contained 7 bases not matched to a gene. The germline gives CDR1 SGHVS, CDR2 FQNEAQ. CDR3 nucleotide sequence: TGTGCCAGCAGCTCTCGACTAGCGGGGGAGGGAGAGACCCAGTACTTC. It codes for CASSSRLAGEGETQYF.

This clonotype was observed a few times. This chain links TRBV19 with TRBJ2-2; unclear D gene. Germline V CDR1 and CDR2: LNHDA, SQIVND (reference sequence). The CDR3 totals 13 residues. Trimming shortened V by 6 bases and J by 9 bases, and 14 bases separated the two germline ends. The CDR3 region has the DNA TGTGCCAGTAGACTGGAAGGCGGCCGGGAGCTGTTTTTT. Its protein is CASRLEGGRELFF.

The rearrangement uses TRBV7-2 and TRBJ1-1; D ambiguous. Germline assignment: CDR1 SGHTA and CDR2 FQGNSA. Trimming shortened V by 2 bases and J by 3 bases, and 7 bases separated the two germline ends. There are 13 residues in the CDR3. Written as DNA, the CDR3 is TGTGCCAGCAGCTTATACAGAGACACTGAAGCTTTCTTT. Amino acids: CASSLYRDTEAFF.

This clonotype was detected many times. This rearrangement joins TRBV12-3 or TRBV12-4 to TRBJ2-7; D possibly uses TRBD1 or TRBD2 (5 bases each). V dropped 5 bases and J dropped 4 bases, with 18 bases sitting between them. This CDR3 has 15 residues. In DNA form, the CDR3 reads TGTGCCAGCAGTCCTAGCCAGGGTAATAGTTACGAGCAGTACTTC. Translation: CASSPSQGNSYEQYF.

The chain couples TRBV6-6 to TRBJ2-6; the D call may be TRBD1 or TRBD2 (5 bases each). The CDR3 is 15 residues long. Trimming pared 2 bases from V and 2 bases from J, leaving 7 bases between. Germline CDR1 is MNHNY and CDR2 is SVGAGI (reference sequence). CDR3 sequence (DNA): TGTGCCAGCAGTTACGGGGGAACTGGGGCCAACGTCCTGACTTTC. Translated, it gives CASSYGGTGANVLTF.